This entry features one T cell receptor beta chain sequence. Its cognate antigen is unknown. Germline CDR1 reads MDHEN; CDR2 reads SYDVKM. The CDR3 runs to 14 residues. Trimming took off 6 bases at V and 3 bases at J, with 15 bases between the two ends. The record originates from a study of T cells in narcolepsy. Study in general: Healthy controls were enrolled alongside patients with narcolepsy type 1 or type 2. Study findings and constraints: HCRT-specific and TRIB2-specific autoreactive clonotypes appeared among same-patient CSF and blood CD4+ clonotypes. Autoreactive clonotypes reportedly recurred in blood of same and different patients, not controls.

Measured with immunoSEQ multiplex PCR; TCRdb has only the in-frame clones, and not every one. Of over 10,000 clones detected, roughly nine tenths appear once; the ten largest clones hold about 1.7%. The rearrangement joins TRBV28 to TRBJ2-7; no clear D. This receptor was taken from a human donor with narcolepsy. Sequences were obtained from CD45RA- memory CD4+ T cells from PBMCs. The DNA of the CDR3 is TGTGCCAGCAGAAATGGCGACATTTACTACGAGCAGTACTTC. Encoded protein: CASRNGDIYYEQYF.